Listed here is a single TCR beta chain. Cohort placement rested on clinical history that participants reported themselves. Symptom resolution, clearance, or two negative PCRs marked donors in Cohort 3 as recovered. As handled by the study authors: The authors estimated nucleated cell counts from reference gene primer amplification. Sequencing used immunoSEQ multiplex PCR; TCRdb keeps in-frame clones, though not all of them. V, J and clone size derive from that table, while D and trimming were established from the DNA sequence. The sample holds just over 300,000 clones, 70% to 90% seen once. This entry belongs to a study of blood T cell repertoires in COVID-19. V lost 5 bases, J lost 3 bases, and 7 bases lay in between. Germline CDR1 is MNHEY and CDR2 is SVGEGT. The CDR3 runs to 13 residues.

The rearrangement joins TRBV6-2 or TRBV6-3 to TRBJ2-2, with D perhaps matching TRBD1 (5 bases). The sample taken for sequencing was PBMCs or T cells enriched from blood (not recorded which). The TCR was taken from a man between 25 and 39 years old who had recovered from COVID-19. The CDR3 loop reads CASSGAHTGELFF. The DNA for the CDR3 is TGTGCCAGCAGTGGGGCACACACCGGGGAGCTGTTTTTT.